The 14 T cell receptor beta chains given below trace back to one sample, sequenced in a study of control samples from healthy donors and cancer patients. Clones were read by immunoSEQ multiplex PCR, and TCRdb kept only the in-frame ones, dropping some. The sample holds about 39,000 clones, over 65% seen once. Material for sequencing was blood. The origin of the receptors is a man in his 60s in good health.

The chain employs TRBV15 and TRBJ2-3; no clear D gene. The V and J ends lost 1 base and 8 bases respectively, with 10 bases between them. CDR1 and CDR2 (germline): LNHNV, YYDKDF (reference sequence). This CDR3 spans 13 amino acids. The CDR3 loop reads CATSRGRRGTQYF. The CDR3, as DNA: TGTGCCACCAGCAGAGGAAGGAGAGGTACGCAGTATTTT.

V and J are TRBV5-1 and TRBJ2-7; TRBD2 matches at 11 bases. The CDR3 spans 16 residues. J gave up 0 bases and V 4 bases, and 6 bases lay outside the gene matches. Germline assignment: CDR1 SGHRS and CDR2 YFSETQ. This chain's CDR3 is CASSPSGRISSYEQYF. The CDR3 region has the DNA TGCGCCAGCAGCCCTAGCGGGAGGATTAGCTCCTACGAGCAGTACTTC.

This clone was seen just once. The CDR3 DNA follows: TGCAGCGTCCGGGCAGGGGGTCGCGGTGAGCAGTTCTTC. Its protein product is CSVRAGGRGEQFF. This chain uses TRBV29-1 with TRBJ2-1, with 7 bases fitting TRBD1. The CDR3 spans 13 residues. V shed 6 bases and J 9 bases; nucleotides not matched to a gene: 11. CDR1 is SQVTM and CDR2 is ANQGSEA in the germline V gene.

Here the CDR3 DNA reads TGTGCCAGCAGCCAAGTGCGGATGACCGGGGAGCTGTTTTTT. Protein product: CASSQVRMTGELFF. The genes are TRBV3-1 (or the pseudogene TRBV3-2) and TRBJ2-2; D ambiguous. Germline CDR1 and CDR2: LGHDT and YNNKEL (reference sequence). V gave up 1 base and J gave up 5 bases, with 8 bases separating them. CDR3 length: 14 residues.

The table lists this clone with a count of one. The rearrangement links TRBV19 to TRBJ1-1; the match to TRBD1 covers 8 bases. The germline V gene has CDR1 LNHDA and CDR2 SQIVND (reference sequence). CDR3 length: 16 residues. The ends lost 5 bases at V and 1 base at J; junction bases unmatched: 9. The CDR3: CASSFNRQGRNTEAFF. DNA of the CDR3: TGTGCCAGTAGTTTTAACAGACAGGGGCGGAACACTGAAGCTTTCTTT.

The J gene is TRBJ1-2, the V gene TRBV19, with a tentative D call TRBD1 (6 bases). CDR1 is LNHDA, CDR2 SQIVND, per germline (reference sequence). V was shortened by 9 bases and J by 4 bases, with 18 bases between the two germline ends. The CDR3 is made up of 14 amino acids. The CDR3 reads CARGAEEGTYGYTF. CDR3 coding DNA: TGTGCCAGGGGGGCTGAGGAGGGCACCTATGGCTACACCTTC.

This chain joins TRBV2 and TRBJ2-7; possible D gene TRBD1, 5 bases. The V gene's germline CDR1 is SNHLY and CDR2 FYNNEI. CDR3 length: 14 amino acids. With 6 bases removed from V and 7 bases from J, the gap between germline ends came to 19 bases. The CDR3 coding sequence is TGTGCCAGCAGCATGGGGCAGAGGAGCGCTGAGCAGTACTTC. Protein: CASSMGQRSAEQYF.

This clone was observed a single time. The CDR3 region has the DNA TGTGCCAGCAGCTTAGAAGCAGATGAAAAACTGTTTTTT. This translates into CASSLEADEKLFF. The rearrangement uses TRBV11-2 and TRBJ1-4; D not certain. There are 13 residues in the CDR3. V was shortened by 0 bases and J by 6 bases, with 5 bases between the two germline ends. Germline CDR1 reads SGHAT; CDR2 reads FQNNGV.

The V call is TRBV28, the J call TRBJ1-2; D unresolved. The germline V and J ends were trimmed by 5 bases and 0 bases, with 1 base remaining between them. The length of the CDR3 is 11 residues. The V gene's germline CDR1 is MDHEN and CDR2 SYDVKM. CDR3 protein: CASSPNYGYTF. The CDR3 DNA reads TGTGCCAGCAGTCCTAACTATGGCTACACCTTC.

This clone was counted only a few times. The CDR3: CACVWGSYNSPLHF. CDR3 DNA: TGTGCCTGCGTTTGGGGATCCTATAATTCACCCCTCCACTTT. The rearrangement joins TRBV30 to TRBJ1-6; D is ambiguous. Per germline, CDR1 GTSNPN and CDR2 SVGIG (reference sequence). The CDR3 has 14 amino acids. Between the trimmed V and J ends, which lost 6 bases and 1 base, there was a span of 10 bases.

This clone was seen a single time. CDR3 nucleotides: TGTGCCAGCAGCAGCGAATCGGCAGGGAAGACTGAAGCTTTCTTT. Encoded protein: CASSSESAGKTEAFF. This chain links TRBV7-2 with TRBJ1-1, with D possibly matching TRBD1 (5 bases). Germline V gene sequence: CDR1 SGHTA, CDR2 FQGNSA. The length of the CDR3 is 15 residues. Trimming pared 5 bases from V and 5 bases from J, leaving 18 bases between.

The chain recombines TRBV11-1 with TRBJ1-2; no definite D call. This CDR3 region has 12 residues. V lost 1 base, J lost 4 bases, and 4 bases lay in between. Germline values: CDR1 SGHAT, CDR2 FQDESV (reference sequence). The CDR3 DNA reads as TGTGCCAGCAGCTTAGGAGTCTATGGCTACACCTTC. Protein product: CASSLGVYGYTF. The full variable domain, rest sourced from reference TRBV11-1 and TRBJ1-2, is EAEVAQSPRYKITEKSQAVAFWCDPISGHATLYWYRQILGQGPELLVQFQDESVVDDSQLPKDRFSAERLKGVDSTLKIQPAELGDSAMYLCASSLGVYGYTFGSGTRLTVV.

The chain joins TRBV9 to TRBJ2-1; 15 bases are a match to TRBD2. CDR1 SGDLS and CDR2 YYNGEE come from the germline V gene. V was pared by 3 bases and J by 2 bases, with 9 bases of the junction left unmatched. The CDR3 totals 19 residues. The DNA of the CDR3 is TGTGCCAGCAGCGAGGGACTAGCGGGAGGATTCGGGGCCTACAATGAGCAGTTCTTC. Translated, it gives CASSEGLAGGFGAYNEQFF.

V is TRBV18 and J is TRBJ2-7; TRBD2 matches 10 bases. The CDR3 has 17 amino acids. V lost 2 bases to trimming and J lost 2 bases; unmatched junction nucleotides: 9. CDR1 is KGHSH, CDR2 LQKENI, per germline. This chain's CDR3 is CASSPFTSGKLPYEQYF. CDR3 nucleotides: TGTGCCAGCTCACCATTTACTAGCGGGAAACTACCCTACGAGCAGTACTTC.